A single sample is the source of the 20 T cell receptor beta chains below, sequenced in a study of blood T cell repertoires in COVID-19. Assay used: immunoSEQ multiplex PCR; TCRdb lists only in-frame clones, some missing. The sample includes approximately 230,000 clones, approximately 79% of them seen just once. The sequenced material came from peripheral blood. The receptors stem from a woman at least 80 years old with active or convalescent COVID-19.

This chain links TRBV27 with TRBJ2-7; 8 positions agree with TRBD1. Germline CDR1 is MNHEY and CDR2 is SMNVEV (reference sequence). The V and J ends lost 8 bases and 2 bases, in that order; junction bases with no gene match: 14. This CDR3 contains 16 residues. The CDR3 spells CASHYLAGGTTYEQYF. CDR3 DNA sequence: TGTGCCAGCCACTATCTGGCAGGGGGCACCACCTACGAGCAGTACTTC.

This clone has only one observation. The CDR3 region has the DNA TGTGCCAGCTCACCACGGAGGGTGGTTGGAAACACCATATATTTT. Protein sequence: CASSPRRVVGNTIYF. The genes are TRBV18 and TRBJ1-3; the D is unclear. The CDR3 loop spans 15 amino acids. V lost 1 base and J lost 3, with 10 bases in between. Per germline, CDR1 KGHSH and CDR2 LQKENI.

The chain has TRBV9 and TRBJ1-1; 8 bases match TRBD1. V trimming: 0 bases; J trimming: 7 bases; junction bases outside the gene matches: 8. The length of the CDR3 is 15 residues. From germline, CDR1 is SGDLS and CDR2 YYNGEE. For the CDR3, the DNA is TGTGCCAGCAGCGTAGGCGGACAGGGACTCGGTGAAGCTTTCTTT. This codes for CASSVGGQGLGEAFF.

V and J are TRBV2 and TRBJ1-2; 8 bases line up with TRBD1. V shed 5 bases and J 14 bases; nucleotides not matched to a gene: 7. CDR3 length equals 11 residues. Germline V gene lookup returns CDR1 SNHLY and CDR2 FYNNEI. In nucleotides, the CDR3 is TGTGCCAGCAGTAGGGACAGGTCTGAAACCTTC. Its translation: CASSRDRSETF.

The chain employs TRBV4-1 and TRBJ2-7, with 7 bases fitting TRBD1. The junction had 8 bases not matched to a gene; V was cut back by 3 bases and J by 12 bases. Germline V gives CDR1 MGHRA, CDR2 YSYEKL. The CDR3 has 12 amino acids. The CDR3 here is CASSQITGDPYF. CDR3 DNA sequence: TGCGCCAGCAGCCAGATAACAGGGGATCCGTACTTC.

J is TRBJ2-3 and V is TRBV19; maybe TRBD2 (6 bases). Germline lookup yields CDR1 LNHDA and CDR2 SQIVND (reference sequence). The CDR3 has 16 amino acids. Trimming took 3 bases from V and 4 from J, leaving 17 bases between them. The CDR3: CASSMAPDTGADTQYF. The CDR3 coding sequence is TGTGCCAGTAGTATGGCCCCAGATACGGGGGCAGATACGCAGTATTTT.

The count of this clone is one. CDR3 bases: TGTGCCAGTATGGGACAGGGGTGGACTGAAGCTTTCTTT. Its translation is CASMGQGWTEAFF. The genes are TRBV28 and TRBJ1-1, with TRBD1 matching 10 bases. The length of the CDR3 is 13 residues. Germline CDR1 MDHEN, CDR2 SYDVKM. J gave up 5 bases and V 9 bases, and 6 bases lay outside the gene matches.

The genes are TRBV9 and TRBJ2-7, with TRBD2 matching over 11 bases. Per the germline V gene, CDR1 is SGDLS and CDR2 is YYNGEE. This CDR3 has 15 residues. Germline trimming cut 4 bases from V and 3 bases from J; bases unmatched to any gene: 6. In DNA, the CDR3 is TGTGCCAGCAGCAAGGGACTAGCGGAGAACTACGAGCAGTACTTC. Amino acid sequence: CASSKGLAENYEQYF. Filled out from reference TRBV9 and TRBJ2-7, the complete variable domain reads DSGVTQTPKHLITATGQRVTLRCSPRSGDLSVYWYQQSLDQGLQFLIQYYNGEERAKGNILERFSAQQFPDLHSELNLSSLELGDSALYFCASSKGLAENYEQYFGPGTRLTVT.

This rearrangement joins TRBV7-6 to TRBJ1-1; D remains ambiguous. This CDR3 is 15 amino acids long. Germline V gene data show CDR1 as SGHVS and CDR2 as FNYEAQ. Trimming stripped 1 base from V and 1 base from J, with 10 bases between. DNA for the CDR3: TGTGCCAGCAGCTTAGGAGGGATCCGGAACACTGAAGCTTTCTTT. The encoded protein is CASSLGGIRNTEAFF.

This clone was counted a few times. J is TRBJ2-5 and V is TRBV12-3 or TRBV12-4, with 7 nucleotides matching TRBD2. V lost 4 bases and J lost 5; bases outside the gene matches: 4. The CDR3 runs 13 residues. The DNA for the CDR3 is TGTGCCAGCAGTTCTGTACTAGCGGAGACCCAGTACTTC. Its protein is CASSSVLAETQYF.

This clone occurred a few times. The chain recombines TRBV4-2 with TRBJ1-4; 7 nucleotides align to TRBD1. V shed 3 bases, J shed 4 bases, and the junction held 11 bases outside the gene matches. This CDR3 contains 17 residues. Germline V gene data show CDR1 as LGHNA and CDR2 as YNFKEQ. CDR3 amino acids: CASSQVTQGKYNEKLFF. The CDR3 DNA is TGTGCCAGCAGCCAGGTTACACAGGGGAAATATAATGAAAAACTGTTTTTT.

CDR3 protein: CASRIAGALNGELFF. CDR3 nucleotides: TGTGCCAGCAGAATAGCGGGGGCCCTTAACGGGGAGCTGTTTTTT. This chain joins TRBV28 and TRBJ2-2; the match to TRBD2 covers 9 bases. Germline-derived CDR1 and CDR2 are MDHEN and SYDVKM. The junction had 9 bases not matched to a gene; V was cut back by 6 bases and J by 7 bases. CDR3 length equals 15 residues.

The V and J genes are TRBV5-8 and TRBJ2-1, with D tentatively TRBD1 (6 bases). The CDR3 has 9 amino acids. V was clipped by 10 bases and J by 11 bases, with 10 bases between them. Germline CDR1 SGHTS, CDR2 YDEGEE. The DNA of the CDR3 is TGTGCCGGTTGGGACAAGCAGTTCTTC. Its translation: CAGWDKQFF.

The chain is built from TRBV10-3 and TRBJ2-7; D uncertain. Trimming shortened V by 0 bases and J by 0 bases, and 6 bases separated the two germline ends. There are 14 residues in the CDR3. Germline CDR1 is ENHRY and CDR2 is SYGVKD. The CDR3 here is CAISESGSSYEQYF. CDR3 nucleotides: TGTGCCATCAGTGAGTCGGGCAGCTCCTACGAGCAGTACTTC.

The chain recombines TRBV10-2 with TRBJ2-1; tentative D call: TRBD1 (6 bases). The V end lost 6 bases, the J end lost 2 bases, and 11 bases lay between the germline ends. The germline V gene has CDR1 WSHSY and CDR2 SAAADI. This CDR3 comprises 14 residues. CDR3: CASSLGTTYNEQFF. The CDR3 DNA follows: TGCGCCAGCAGCCTCGGGACAACCTACAATGAGCAGTTCTTC.

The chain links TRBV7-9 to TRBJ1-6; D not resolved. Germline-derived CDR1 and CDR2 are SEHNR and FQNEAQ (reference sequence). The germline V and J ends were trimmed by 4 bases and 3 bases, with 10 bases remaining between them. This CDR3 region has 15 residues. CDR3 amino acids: CASSSEGNYNSPLHF. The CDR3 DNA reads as TGTGCCAGCAGCTCTGAGGGCAACTATAATTCACCCCTCCACTTT.

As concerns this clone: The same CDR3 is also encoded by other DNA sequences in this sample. CDR3: CASSLQGYEQYF. CDR3 nucleotide sequence: TGTGCCAGCAGTTTACAGGGGTACGAGCAGTACTTC. This chain connects TRBV28 to TRBJ2-7, with TRBD1 as a possible D gene (6 bases). The V end was cut by 2 bases, the J end by 4 bases, with 6 bases between. Germline V gene sequence: CDR1 MDHEN, CDR2 SYDVKM. The CDR3 has 12 amino acids.

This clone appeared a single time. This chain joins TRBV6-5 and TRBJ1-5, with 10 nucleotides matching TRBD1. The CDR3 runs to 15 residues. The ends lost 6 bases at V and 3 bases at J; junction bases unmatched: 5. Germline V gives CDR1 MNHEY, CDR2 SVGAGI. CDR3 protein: CASSDRGRDNQPQHF. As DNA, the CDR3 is TGTGCCAGCAGCGACAGGGGGCGAGACAATCAGCCCCAGCATTTT.

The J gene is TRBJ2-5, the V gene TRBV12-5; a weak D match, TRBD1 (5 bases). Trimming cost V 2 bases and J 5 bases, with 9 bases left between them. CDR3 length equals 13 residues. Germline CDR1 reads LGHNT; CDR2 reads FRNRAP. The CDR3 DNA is TGTGCTAGTGGTTTGCCCCCAGGGGAGACCCAGTACTTC. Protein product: CASGLPPGETQYF.

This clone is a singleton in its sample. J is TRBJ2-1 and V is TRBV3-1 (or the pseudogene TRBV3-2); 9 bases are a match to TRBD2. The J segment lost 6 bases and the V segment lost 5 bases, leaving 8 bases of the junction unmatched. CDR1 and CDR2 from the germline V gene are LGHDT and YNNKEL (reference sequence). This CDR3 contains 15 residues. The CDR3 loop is CASSLTSGISNEQFF. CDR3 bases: TGTGCCAGCAGCTTGACTAGCGGCATATCCAATGAGCAGTTCTTC.